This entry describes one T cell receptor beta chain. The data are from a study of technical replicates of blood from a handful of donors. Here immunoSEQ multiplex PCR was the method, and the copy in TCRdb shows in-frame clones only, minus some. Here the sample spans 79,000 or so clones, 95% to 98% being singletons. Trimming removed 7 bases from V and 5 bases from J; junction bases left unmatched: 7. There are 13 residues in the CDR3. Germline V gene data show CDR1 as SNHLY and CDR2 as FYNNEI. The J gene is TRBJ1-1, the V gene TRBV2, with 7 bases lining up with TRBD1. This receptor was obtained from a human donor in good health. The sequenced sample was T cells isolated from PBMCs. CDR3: CASIPTGRTEAFF. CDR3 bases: TGTGCCAGCATCCCGACAGGGAGGACTGAAGCTTTCTTT. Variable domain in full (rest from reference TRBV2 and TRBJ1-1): EPEVTQTPSHQVTQMGQEVILRCVPISNHLYFYWYRQILGQKVEFLVSFYNNEISEKSEIFDDQFSVERPDGSNFTLKIRSTKLEDSAMYFCASIPTGRTEAFFGQGTRLTVV.